These 20 T cell receptor beta chains share one sample of origin, sequenced in a study of control samples from healthy donors and cancer patients. The assay was immunoSEQ multiplex PCR, and TCRdb's table has in-frame clones only and misses some. The data contain about 150,000 clones, about 94% of them singletons. Input material: blood. All receptors come from a man aged 50 to 59 in good health.

J is TRBJ2-1 and V is TRBV28, with D possibly matching TRBD2 (5 bases). This CDR3 comprises 13 residues. V was trimmed by 7 bases and J by 4 bases, leaving 11 bases between them. Per germline, CDR1 MDHEN and CDR2 SYDVKM. In DNA form, the CDR3 reads TGTGCCAGCACCAAGAGGGTATACAATGAGCAGTTCTTC. It encodes CASTKRVYNEQFF.

This chain joins TRBV2 and TRBJ1-4, with TRBD1 matching over 7 bases. V was pared by 7 bases and J by 7 bases, with 9 bases of the junction left unmatched. CDR1 and CDR2 (germline): SNHLY, FYNNEI. The CDR3 length is 14 residues. Here the CDR3 reads CASTDRAGSEKLFF. DNA of the CDR3: TGTGCCAGCACTGACAGGGCGGGAAGTGAAAAACTGTTTTTT.

V gene TRBV4-2 combines with J gene TRBJ2-1; 7 nucleotides align to TRBD2. There are 15 residues in the CDR3. With V trimmed by 4 bases and J by 4 bases, 7 bases remained unmatched. Germline lookup yields CDR1 LGHNA and CDR2 YNFKEQ. The DNA of the CDR3 is TGTGCCAGCAGCCCCGGAGGAGCGGGATACAATGAGCAGTTCTTC. Translated, it gives CASSPGGAGYNEQFF.

The table lists this clone with a count of one. This rearrangement joins TRBV11-2 to TRBJ2-3; tentatively, D is TRBD1 or TRBD2 (6 bases each). This CDR3 has 15 amino acids. V was clipped by 5 bases and J by 5 bases, with 17 bases between them. Looked up from germline, CDR1 is SGHAT and CDR2 is FQNNGV. CDR3 protein: CASSRVGGQKDTQYF. For the CDR3, the DNA is TGTGCCAGCAGCAGAGTAGGGGGGCAGAAAGATACGCAGTATTTT. The full variable domain, with the rest looked up from reference TRBV11-2 and TRBJ2-3, is EAGVAQSPRYKIIEKRQSVAFWCNPISGHATLYWYQQILGQGPKLLIQFQNNGVVDDSQLPKDRFSAERLKGVDSTLKIQPAKLEDSAVYLCASSRVGGQKDTQYFGPGTRLTVL.

V is TRBV20-1 and J is TRBJ2-3; D gene unclear. V lost 5 bases and J lost 7, with 10 bases in between. The germline V gene encodes CDR1 DFQATT and CDR2 SNEGSKA (reference sequence). The CDR3 has 11 amino acids. In DNA form, the CDR3 reads TGCAGTGCTCCCCAGGCGTATACGCAGTATTTT. This sequence encodes CSAPQAYTQYF.

The gene calls are TRBV28 and TRBJ1-2, with 7 bases fitting TRBD1. The CDR3 spans 14 residues. CDR1 is MDHEN and CDR2 is SYDVKM in the germline V gene. V shed 3 bases and J 2 bases; nucleotides not matched to a gene: 3. CDR3 in amino acids: CASSFGQANYGYTF. CDR3 DNA sequence: TGTGCCAGCAGTTTCGGACAGGCCAACTATGGCTACACCTTC.

V usage is TRBV6-1 and J usage is TRBJ1-2, with D possibly TRBD1 on 5 matching bases. This CDR3 has 15 amino acids. The V end lost 0 bases, the J end lost 4 bases, and 12 bases lay between the germline ends. Germline assignment: CDR1 MNHNS and CDR2 SASEGT. The CDR3 spells CASSEAPGRGYGYTF. As DNA, the CDR3 is TGTGCCAGCAGTGAAGCGCCGGGGCGCGGCTATGGCTACACCTTC.

The chain is built from TRBV6-5 and TRBJ2-7, with 7 nucleotides matching TRBD1. This CDR3 contains 14 residues. The trim removed 4 bases at V and 1 base at J, leaving 4 bases unmatched. Per the germline V gene, CDR1 is MNHEY and CDR2 is SVGAGI. The CDR3 loop reads CASSFRDSSYEQYF. CDR3 bases: TGTGCCAGCAGTTTCCGGGACAGTTCCTACGAGCAGTACTTC.

The CDR3 nucleotides are TGTGCCAGTAGTATCAGTCACTTTCTCAACGAGCAGTACTTC. Translating it yields CASSISHFLNEQYF. The V call is TRBV19, the J call TRBJ2-7; no reliable D call. This CDR3 has 14 residues. Per the germline V gene, CDR1 is LNHDA and CDR2 is SQIVND (reference sequence). Trimming shortened V by 3 bases and J by 5 bases, and 14 bases separated the two germline ends.

The chain combines TRBV28 with TRBJ2-7, with D possibly matching TRBD2 (6 bases). The ends were cut back, 7 bases at V and 0 bases at J, with 19 bases in the middle. This CDR3 comprises 16 residues. Germline loops: CDR1 MDHEN, CDR2 SYDVKM. DNA of the CDR3: TGTGCCAGCATCAATGGAGGGGCAGAGAGCTCCTACGAGCAGTACTTC. Amino acids: CASINGGAESSYEQYF. Complete variable domain (other parts from reference TRBV28 and TRBJ2-7): DVKVTQSSRYLVKRTGEKVFLECVQDMDHENMFWYRQDPGLGLRLIYFSYDVKMKEKGDIPEGYSVSREKKERFSLILESASTNQTSMYLCASINGGAESSYEQYFGPGTRLTVT.

This chain uses TRBV28 with TRBJ2-5; D ambiguous. CDR1 and CDR2 (germline): MDHEN, SYDVKM. The CDR3 covers 14 residues. The V end lost 1 base, the J end lost 5 bases, and 11 bases lay between the germline ends. CDR3 residues: CASSLYGVVETQYF. CDR3 nucleotides: TGTGCCAGCAGTTTATATGGGGTTGTGGAGACCCAGTACTTC.

V gene TRBV15 combines with J gene TRBJ2-2; maybe TRBD1 (6 bases). Germline V gene sequence: CDR1 LNHNV, CDR2 YYDKDF (reference sequence). The CDR3 is 13 amino acids. V shed 5 bases and J shed 5 bases, with 9 bases lying between them. Here the CDR3 reads CATSGRGTGELFF. DNA for the CDR3: TGTGCCACCAGCGGAAGGGGGACCGGGGAGCTGTTTTTT. The complete variable domain, with remaining parts taken from reference TRBV15 and TRBJ2-2, reads DAMVIQNPRYQVTQFGKPVTLSCSQTLNHNVMYWYQQKSSQAPKLLFHYYDKDFNNEADTPDNFQSRRPNTSFCFLDIRSPGLGDTAMYLCATSGRGTGELFFGEGSRLTVL.

The V gene is TRBV20-1, the J gene TRBJ1-1, with 8 bases fitting TRBD1. The CDR3 runs 15 residues. CDR1 is DFQATT, CDR2 SNEGSKA, per germline (reference sequence). Trimming took 3 bases from V and 1 from J; bases not matched to a gene: 7. In nucleotides, the CDR3 is TGCAGTGCTAGTCGAATTCAGGGGGCGAACACTGAAGCTTTCTTT. Translating gives CSASRIQGANTEAFF.

The DNA of the CDR3 is TGTGCCAGCAGCTTGGGACTAGCGGGAGCTACGCAGTATTTT. Translation gives CASSLGLAGATQYF. This chain connects TRBV7-2 to TRBJ2-3; 14 positions agree with TRBD2. The trim removed 3 bases at V and 8 bases at J, leaving 1 base unmatched. The length of the CDR3 is 14 residues. The germline V gene has CDR1 SGHTA and CDR2 FQGNSA.

J is TRBJ2-3 and V is TRBV6-1; 9 bases match TRBD2. This CDR3 contains 16 residues. Germline CDR1 is MNHNS and CDR2 is SASEGT. With V trimmed by 3 bases and J by 3 bases, 7 bases remained unmatched. CDR3 nucleotides: TGTGCCAGCAGTGATGGGCGGGAGGGCCGGACAGATACGCAGTATTTT. Translating gives CASSDGREGRTDTQYF.

This clone occurred once. The V and J genes are TRBV5-4 and TRBJ1-1; D may be TRBD1 (5 bases). The CDR3 has 14 amino acids. Germline assignment: CDR1 SGHNT and CDR2 YYREEE (reference sequence). V lost 0 bases and J lost 7, with 13 bases in between. CDR3 DNA sequence: TGTGCCAGCAGCTTGGGCCAGGGTTGGGGTGAAGCTTTCTTT. It is translated as CASSLGQGWGEAFF. The full variable domain, with the rest looked up from reference TRBV5-4 and TRBJ1-1, is ETGVTQSPTHLIKTRGQQVTLRCSSQSGHNTVSWYQQALGQGPQFIFQYYREEENGRGNFPPRFSGLQFPNYSSELNVNALELDDSALYLCASSLGQGWGEAFFGQGTRLTVV.

The rearrangement links TRBV19 to TRBJ2-7, with 11 bases identical to TRBD1. CDR1 and CDR2 (germline): LNHDA, SQIVND (reference sequence). There are 15 residues in the CDR3. The V gene end was trimmed by 3 bases and the J gene end by 4 bases; junction bases not matched to a gene: 5. CDR3 residues: CASSMGWDRGYEQYF. The CDR3 DNA is TGTGCCAGTAGTATGGGTTGGGACAGGGGGTACGAGCAGTACTTC.

The CDR3 spells CASRGGGSSGRTSSYNEQFF. The CDR3 DNA follows: TGTGCCAGTAGAGGAGGGGGATCGAGCGGGAGGACCAGCTCCTACAATGAGCAGTTCTTC. The rearrangement links TRBV19 to TRBJ2-1, with 9 bases that match TRBD2. Germline lookup yields CDR1 LNHDA and CDR2 SQIVND (reference sequence). CDR3 length: 20 residues. After removal of 6 bases from V and 0 bases from J, the junction contained 18 bases not matched to a gene.

The chain links TRBV6-1 to TRBJ1-5; D is perhaps TRBD1 (5 bases). CDR3 length: 15 amino acids. Germline values: CDR1 MNHNS, CDR2 SASEGT. Trimming pared 0 bases from V and 3 bases from J, leaving 9 bases between. The CDR3 DNA reads as TGTGCCAGCAGTGAAGCGCAGGGCTACAATCAGCCCCAGCATTTT. Protein product: CASSEAQGYNQPQHF.

The genes are TRBV7-9 and TRBJ2-2, with D tentatively TRBD1 (6 bases). V lost 3 bases and J lost 0, with 8 bases in between. The CDR3 is 15 residues long. Germline CDR1 reads SEHNR; CDR2 reads FQNEAQ (reference sequence). The CDR3 region has the DNA TGTGCCAGCAGCTTGGACAGCGCGAACACCGGGGAGCTGTTTTTT. Its protein is CASSLDSANTGELFF.